This T cell receptor beta chain was identified in a study of T cell responses to AZD1222 COVID-19 vaccine. Findings and limits, study-wide: Donors were chiefly white British, with a greater number of females, and clonal diversity was perhaps underestimated. Every sample of the repertoires postdated the peak T cell response.

The table came from immunoSEQ multiplex PCR; TCRdb's copy has only in-frame clones and leaves some out. The sample shows under 200,000 clones, just over 90% of them seen only once. This CDR3 contains 14 residues. Between the trimmed V and J ends, which lost 2 bases and 8 bases, there was a span of 12 bases. The germline V gene has CDR1 SGHTA and CDR2 FQGNSA. Comments on this clone: Its antigen is as yet unknown.

V and J are TRBV7-2 and TRBJ1-4, with D possibly TRBD1 on 6 matching bases. Specimen: peripheral blood, collected on day 0 of MenACWY control vaccination. This TCR came from an adult in good health. Here the CDR3 DNA reads TGTGCCAGCAGCTTATCGCAGGGGAGGGAAAAACTGTTTTTT. Its protein product is CASSLSQGREKLFF.